This T cell receptor beta chain was obtained from a study of shared clonotypes between healthy human individuals. The table came from immunoSEQ multiplex PCR; TCRdb's copy has only in-frame clones and leaves some out. This table holds about 1.5 million clones, under 99% found once. The source of this sequence is a man aged 25 to 45 in good health. Material for sequencing was naive CD4+ T cells sorted from blood. The subset was: CD45RA+ positively selected.

The CDR3 protein is CASSLALAGSGELFF. CDR3 nucleotides: TGTGCCAGCAGCTTGGCCCTAGCGGGATCCGGGGAGCTGTTTTTT. The V and J genes are TRBV5-5 and TRBJ2-2, with 9 bases lining up with TRBD2. The CDR3 covers 15 residues. Germline loops: CDR1 SGHKS, CDR2 YYEKEE (reference sequence). V lost 0 bases, J lost 6 bases, and 3 bases stayed unmatched. The variable domain in full, with the rest retrieved from reference TRBV5-5 and TRBJ2-2, is DAGVTQSPTHLIKTRGQQVTLRCSPISGHKSVSWYQQVLGQGPQFIFQYYEKEERGRGNFPDRFSARQFPNYSSELNVNALLLGDSALYLCASSLALAGSGELFFGEGSRLTVL.